This entry lists 13 T cell receptor beta chains sequenced from one sample in a study of T-cell memory formation after mild COVID-19 (TCRdb year 2021). The library was generated by 5' RACE. Data came from an Illumina NovaSeq 6000. The public reads were quality trimmed at Q25 with fastp and then assembled into clones with MiXCR by TCRdb, keeping productive beta chains. Each record represents a unique CDR3 protein, reported with the most common genes and DNA among its rows. In this sample the table shows 250,000 to 300,000 distinct CDR3 sequences, 15% to 20% of which occur a single time. The ten biggest clones cover roughly 23% of the sample. The sequenced sample consisted of PBMCs or a T cell subset sorted from them (not recorded which). These receptors originate from a man between 18 and 29 years old who had mild COVID-19 (a few samples of this study predate the infection). The sample titles of this study are shuffled in the database, so cell type and time point are left out; the donor was told from shared clones.

This clonotype occurred a few times. The V and J genes are TRBV15 and TRBJ2-5; 14 positions agree with TRBD2. The germline gives CDR1 LNHNV, CDR2 YYDKDF (reference sequence). Germline trimming cut 6 bases from V and 4 bases from J; bases unmatched to any gene: 7. The CDR3 extends over 16 amino acids. CDR3 coding DNA: TGTGCCACCAGAAAGACTAGCGGGGGGGCCATAGAGACCCAGTACTTC. Protein sequence: CATRKTSGGAIETQYF.

This chain connects TRBV7-3 to TRBJ2-3; no firm D call. V was trimmed by 2 bases and J by 5 bases, leaving 8 bases between them. Germline assignment: CDR1 SGHTA and CDR2 FQGTGA. CDR3 length: 13 amino acids. CDR3 DNA sequence: TGTGCCAGCAGCTTACCCCCTGTAGATACGCAGTATTTT. This translates into CASSLPPVDTQYF.

This clonotype was detected a few times. This chain uses TRBV4-1 with TRBJ2-7, with 7 positions matching TRBD1. Looked up from germline, CDR1 is MGHRA and CDR2 is YSYEKL. Losses at the gene ends were 6 bases for V and 2 bases for J; bases not matched to a gene: 7. The length of the CDR3 is 14 residues. The CDR3 region has the DNA TGCGCCAGCAGTAGGGGGCCGCTCCCCTACGAGCAGTACTTC. Translated: CASSRGPLPYEQYF.

This sequence joins TRBV7-3 and TRBJ2-7; 7 bases are a match to TRBD1. Trimming took 5 bases from V and 5 from J; bases not matched to a gene: 9. The length of the CDR3 is 14 residues. Germline loops: CDR1 SGHTA, CDR2 FQGTGA. The CDR3 protein is CASSRITGDHEQYV. The CDR3 coding sequence is TGTGCCAGCAGCCGAATAACAGGGGATCACGAGCAGTACGTC.

This clonotype has only a few counts. The chain joins TRBV7-6 to TRBJ2-3, with a tentative D call TRBD2 (7 bases). The germline V and J ends were trimmed by 5 bases and 0 bases, with 18 bases remaining between them. The CDR3 contains 17 residues. The germline V gene has CDR1 SGHVS and CDR2 FNYEAQ. CDR3 sequence (DNA): TGTGCCAGCAGCCCGATGTCGGGGGGCCCTAGCACAGATACGCAGTATTTT. Protein sequence: CASSPMSGGPSTDTQYF.

The sample holds a few counts of this clonotype. The chain carries TRBV5-5 and TRBJ1-2, with D possibly matching TRBD1 (5 bases). V dropped 4 bases and J dropped 4 bases, with 14 bases sitting between them. The CDR3 runs to 14 residues. Germline values: CDR1 SGHKS, CDR2 YYEKEE (reference sequence). The CDR3: CASSARELSYGYTF. DNA of the CDR3: TGTGCCAGCAGCGCCAGGGAATTGAGCTATGGCTACACCTTC.

This clonotype has a single count. This chain connects TRBV7-9 to TRBJ1-2; D is undetermined. The CDR3 extends over 11 amino acids. Germline CDR1 reads SEHNR; CDR2 reads FQNEAQ (reference sequence). V shed 3 bases and J shed 8 bases, with 7 bases lying between them. DNA of the CDR3: TGTGCCAGCAGCTTCCAGAGGGGCTACACCTTC. This gives the protein CASSFQRGYTF. Together with reference TRBV7-9 and TRBJ1-2, the CDR3 gives the full variable domain: DTGVSQNPRHKITKRGQNVTFRCDPISEHNRLYWYRQTLGQGPEFLTYFQNEAQLEKSRLLSDRFSAERPKGSFSTLEIQRTEQGDSAMYLCASSFQRGYTFGSGTRLTVV.

V gene TRBV20-1 combines with J gene TRBJ1-5, with D perhaps TRBD1 (5 bases). Per germline, CDR1 DFQATT and CDR2 SNEGSKA (reference sequence). V lost 6 bases to trimming and J lost 5 bases, with 11 bases between them. This CDR3 contains 12 residues. The CDR3 DNA sequence: TGCAGTGCCGGGACGTTGGATCAGCCCCAGCATTTT. Its translation is CSAGTLDQPQHF.

This chain links TRBV25-1 with TRBJ2-5; TRBD2 aligns across 7 bases. Trimming removed 11 bases from V and 1 base from J; junction bases left unmatched: 7. Germline V gene data show CDR1 as MGHDK and CDR2 as SYGVNS. The CDR3 has 13 residues. Written as DNA, the CDR3 is TGTGCCCTCAGCCCGGGGGGCCAAGAGACCCAGTACTTC. Amino acids: CALSPGGQETQYF.

Only a few counts were recorded for this clonotype. The chain links TRBV12-3 or TRBV12-4 to TRBJ1-2; the D is unclear. Trimming pared 8 bases from V and 2 bases from J, leaving 15 bases between. The CDR3 spans 14 residues. This CDR3 reads CASGWSLQNYGYTF. For the CDR3, the DNA is TGTGCCAGCGGCTGGTCACTCCAAAACTATGGCTACACCTTC.

The chain recombines TRBV20-1 with TRBJ2-1; 7 positions agree with TRBD2. The CDR3 extends over 10 amino acids. J gave up 10 bases and V 5 bases, and 2 bases lay outside the gene matches. In germline, CDR1 is DFQATT, CDR2 SNEGSKA (reference sequence). The CDR3 sequence is CSAWRGEQFF. The CDR3 region has the DNA TGCAGTGCTTGGCGGGGGGAGCAGTTCTTC.

This clonotype occurred many times. The CDR3 DNA is TGTGCCAGCAGTCCCCGGGGGGGGCACAATGAGCAGTTCTTC. Protein product: CASSPRGGHNEQFF. This chain uses TRBV6-2 or TRBV6-3 with TRBJ2-1; 8 bases line up with TRBD2. This CDR3 has 14 residues. After removal of 5 bases from V and 5 bases from J, the junction contained 5 bases not matched to a gene. Germline loops: CDR1 MNHEY, CDR2 SVGEGT.

The chain links TRBV6-2 or TRBV6-3 to TRBJ2-7; unclear D gene. The CDR3 contains 15 residues. Germline V gene lookup returns CDR1 MNHEY and CDR2 SVGEGT. Trimming removed 2 bases from V and 4 bases from J, with 15 bases in between. CDR3 loop: CASSYPRQKGYEQYF. Written as DNA, the CDR3 is TGTGCCAGCAGTTACCCCAGGCAGAAGGGATACGAGCAGTACTTC.